This T cell receptor beta chain was documented in a study of blood T cell repertoires in COVID-19. Across the whole study: Samples representing acute and convalescent COVID-19 were sourced from the United States, Italy and Spain.

V gave up 0 bases and J gave up 7 bases, with 9 bases separating them. The CDR3 is 13 amino acids. The germline CDR1 and CDR2 sequences are SGHTA and FQGNSA. Authors' processing steps: Amplification with reference gene primers provided the estimates of nucleated cell counts. TCRdb keeps only in-frame clones here, not all; method: immunoSEQ multiplex PCR. That table supplies the V and J calls and clone size; D and trimming were determined from the DNA. The sample carries over 85,000 clones, nearly 80% recorded once. The clonotype comes from a woman of 80 years or more with active or convalescent COVID-19. V gene TRBV7-2 combines with J gene TRBJ1-2, with no clear D. Sequenced input: peripheral blood. The CDR3 nucleotides read TGTGCCAGCAGCTTAGCCCTGTGGGCTGGCTACACCTTC. This encodes CASSLALWAGYTF.